This T cell receptor (beta chain) comes out of a study of T cell changes during pregnancy in multiple sclerosis. Using immunoSEQ multiplex PCR, the repertoire was profiled, and TCRdb retains in-frame clones only, with some absent. The sample contains 79,000 or so clones, around 93% of which appear only once. This sequence was found in a female donor in good health, enrolled as a control in a pregnancy study. The sequencing here drew on peripheral blood, taken in the first trimester of pregnancy.

CDR3 sequence (DNA): TGTGCCAGTAGTGGGTCGGGTCAGCCCCAGCATTTT. Protein sequence: CASSGSGQPQHF. The chain combines TRBV19 with TRBJ1-5; D is ambiguous. Germline CDR1 reads LNHDA; CDR2 reads SQIVND (reference sequence). The V and J ends lost 5 bases and 6 bases respectively, with 8 bases between them. The CDR3 length is 12 residues.